The sequence of this T cell receptor (beta chain) was determined in a study of T cells in narcolepsy. About this clone: The antigen is unknown.

CDR1 is ENHRY, CDR2 SYGVKD, per germline. V was shortened by 2 bases and J by 0 bases, with 11 bases between the two germline ends. This CDR3 is built from 17 residues. General study results and limits: Reportedly, autoreactive clonotypes were serially detected in patients' blood but not controls'. Autoreactive clone sequences were missing from some blood memory CD4+ repertoires. Autoreactive HCRT-specific and TRIB2-specific clonotypes were marked in same-patient CSF-versus-blood CD4+ comparisons.

Clones were sequenced by immunoSEQ multiplex PCR, and TCRdb holds only the in-frame ones, with some missing. The sample lists tens of thousands of clones; approximately 84% were seen once. The genes are TRBV10-3 and TRBJ2-6; D remains unclear. The sequenced sample consisted of memory (CD45RA-) CD4+ T cells from blood. This sequence originates from a human donor in good health. CDR3 nucleotide sequence: TGTGCCATCAGTGAGGGAAACTCCTACTCTGGGGCCAACGTCCTGACTTTC. Protein: CAISEGNSYSGANVLTF.